Each of the 13 T cell receptor beta chains below was sequenced from the same sample in a study of OX40 agonist ivuxolimab in advanced cancers. Method: immunoSEQ multiplex PCR; TCRdb's copy keeps in-frame clones and lacks some. The table has about 51,000 clones, around nine tenths seen once. Sequences were derived from CD4+ or CD8+ T cells sorted from blood, sampled in a trial of the OX40 agonist ivuxolimab. Every receptor here comes from an adult with an advanced solid tumor such as melanoma, head and neck, liver or kidney cancer.

The chain uses TRBV5-5 and TRBJ2-7; D not resolved. The CDR3 is 15 amino acids. Germline CDR1 SGHKS, CDR2 YYEKEE (reference sequence). Trimming cost V 0 bases and J 7 bases, with 17 bases left between them. The CDR3, as DNA: TGTGCCAGCAGCTTGGAGCAAAGGACCCTCGGAGAGCAGTACTTC. Its translation is CASSLEQRTLGEQYF. The full variable domain, with the rest looked up from reference TRBV5-5 and TRBJ2-7, is DAGVTQSPTHLIKTRGQQVTLRCSPISGHKSVSWYQQVLGQGPQFIFQYYEKEERGRGNFPDRFSARQFPNYSSELNVNALLLGDSALYLCASSLEQRTLGEQYFGPGTRLTVT.

The rearrangement links TRBV6-6 to TRBJ1-1, with TRBD1 as a possible D gene (5 bases). Germline V gene sequence: CDR1 MNHNY, CDR2 SVGAGI (reference sequence). This CDR3 has 14 amino acids. Trimming removed 3 bases at V and 1 base at J, with 9 bases between. The CDR3 sequence: CASSYSTGNTEAFF. In DNA form, the CDR3 reads TGTGCCAGCAGTTATTCCACAGGGAACACTGAAGCTTTCTTT.

The chain employs TRBV11-2 and TRBJ2-7; D is undetermined. The CDR3 runs 12 residues. CDR1 and CDR2 from the germline V gene are SGHAT and FQNNGV. V was shortened by 1 base and J by 7 bases, with 8 bases between the two germline ends. The CDR3 DNA follows: TGTGCCAGCAGCTTAGTCGTGAGTGAGCAGTACTTC. Protein: CASSLVVSEQYF.

The chain has TRBV5-5 and TRBJ1-4; weak D call: TRBD1 (5 bases). The V end was cut by 2 bases, the J end by 7 bases, with 15 bases between. CDR1 and CDR2 (germline): SGHKS, YYEKEE (reference sequence). This CDR3 contains 15 residues. The CDR3 loop reads CASSFEGVFGEKLFF. Here the CDR3 DNA reads TGTGCCAGCAGCTTTGAAGGGGTTTTTGGTGAAAAACTGTTTTTT.

This clone was observed a few times. This chain connects TRBV7-3 to TRBJ1-1; D gene unclear. CDR3 length: 13 residues. Germline CDR1 and CDR2: SGHTA and FQGTGA. The V end lost 6 bases, the J end lost 1 base, and 9 bases lay between the germline ends. CDR3 loop: CASSRSGNTEAFF. The CDR3 nucleotides are TGTGCCAGCAGTCGATCAGGGAACACTGAAGCTTTCTTT.

The chain employs TRBV9 and TRBJ2-4; D is tentatively TRBD1 or TRBD2 (6 bases each). Germline V lookup: CDR1 SGDLS, CDR2 YYNGEE. The CDR3 runs to 15 residues. Trimming stripped 1 base from V and 0 bases from J, with 8 bases between. CDR3 loop: CASSVSGAAKNIQYF. The CDR3 DNA is TGTGCCAGCAGCGTATCGGGGGCAGCCAAAAACATTCAGTACTTC.

V is TRBV6-1 and J is TRBJ2-7; D is uncertain. The CDR3 has 12 residues. V was cut by 7 bases and J by 3 bases, with 10 bases left in between. Germline loops: CDR1 MNHNS, CDR2 SASEGT. This CDR3 reads CASMASIYEQYF. As DNA, the CDR3 is TGTGCCAGCATGGCCAGTATCTACGAGCAGTACTTC.

This sequence joins TRBV5-5 and TRBJ1-6; TRBD1 is a possible D gene (6 bases). The germline V gene encodes CDR1 SGHKS and CDR2 YYEKEE (reference sequence). Trimming removed 2 bases from V and 0 bases from J, with 9 bases in between. The CDR3 length is 16 residues. For the CDR3, the DNA is TGTGCCAGCAGCTTACAGGGCCGCTCCTATAATTCACCCCTCCACTTT. This codes for CASSLQGRSYNSPLHF.

The chain has TRBV10-3 and TRBJ1-2; the D gene is possibly TRBD1 (5 bases). The CDR3 is 14 residues long. Germline V gene sequence: CDR1 ENHRY, CDR2 SYGVKD. V lost 5 bases and J 6 bases, leaving 16 bases between the germline ends. CDR3 nucleotide sequence: TGTGCCATCAGTAGGGACTCACTCTTTGATGGCTACACCTTC. Its protein is CAISRDSLFDGYTF.

This chain joins TRBV10-1 and TRBJ1-1; D is perhaps TRBD1 (5 bases). Trimming cost V 2 bases and J 4 bases, with 11 bases left between them. CDR3 length: 14 residues. Germline V lookup: CDR1 WNHNN, CDR2 SYGVQD (reference sequence). The CDR3 here is CASSERGGGTEAFF. The CDR3 DNA reads as TGCGCCAGCAGTGAGAGGGGAGGCGGCACTGAAGCTTTCTTT.

V is TRBV2 and J is TRBJ2-5; 10 positions match TRBD2. This CDR3 has 16 residues. V was clipped by 11 bases and J by 2 bases; unmatched bases: 14. CDR1 is SNHLY and CDR2 is FYNNEI in the germline V gene. The CDR3 DNA sequence: TGTGCCGCGGGCGGGCTAGCGGGGGTTACACAAGAGACCCAGTACTTC. It encodes CAAGGLAGVTQETQYF.

V usage is TRBV19 and J usage is TRBJ1-1; a possible D gene is TRBD1 (6 bases). Per the germline V gene, CDR1 is LNHDA and CDR2 is SQIVND (reference sequence). Trimming pared 3 bases from V and 5 bases from J, leaving 13 bases between. The CDR3 covers 14 residues. CDR3 DNA sequence: TGTGCCAGTAGTATCACAGGGTTAAGAACTGAAGCTTTCTTT. It encodes CASSITGLRTEAFF.

CDR3 loop: CASSQGRLPGHRNYGYTF. The CDR3 nucleotides read TGCGCCAGCAGCCAAGGGCGGCTTCCGGGACATCGAAACTATGGCTACACCTTC. The chain couples TRBV4-1 to TRBJ1-2, with TRBD1 as a possible D gene (6 bases). Germline V lookup: CDR1 MGHRA, CDR2 YSYEKL. The CDR3 is 18 amino acids. The V end lost 1 base, the J end lost 2 bases, and 20 bases lay between the germline ends.